This TCR beta chain emerged from a study of T cells in Graves' hyperthyroidism and ophthalmopathy. General observations from the study: Most thyroid clonotypes expanded above 0.001 appeared in blood too.

Graves' hyperthyroidism showing no ophthalmopathy progression within 18 months was considered stable. The study excluded patients with uncontrolled infection, other autoimmune disease, pregnancy or lactation. The PBMCs were sourced from fresh peripheral blood (approximately 9.6 ml). This clonotype was counted at least ten times. Its target is unknown. The source material, RNA transcripts, was used to amplify TCR beta CDR3 regions. When the TCR CDR3 underwent first-round RT-PCR, the HTBI primer set was used. TCRdb reprocessed the multiplex PCR reads with MiXCR, giving one entry per CDR3 protein. The data hold about 690,000 distinct CDR3 sequences, with 17% observed a single time. CDR1 is MNHNS and CDR2 is SASEGT in the germline V gene. The V gene lost 4 bases and the J gene lost 0 bases, with 10 bases spanning the gap. The CDR3 covers 14 residues.

The receptor comes from a man in his forties or fifties with Graves' hyperthyroidism. The V gene is TRBV6-1, the J gene TRBJ2-7; D uncertain. Sample: blood. The CDR3: CASSGMASSYEQYF. CDR3 DNA: TGTGCCAGCAGTGGAATGGCTAGCTCCTACGAGCAGTACTTC.